Each of the 20 T cell receptor beta chains below was sequenced from the same sample in a study of cytomegalovirus exposure and HLA in healthy donors. Amplification used 60 Vbeta primers and 13 Jbeta primers. Sequenced by immunoSEQ multiplex PCR; TCRdb stores in-frame clones only, minus some. The sample has 150,000 or so clones; roughly 87% are singletons. Sequencing was performed on PBMCs. Receptor source: a man aged 25-45 years in good health and CMV-seropositive.

The chain carries TRBV15 and TRBJ1-1; D is uncertain. There are 13 residues in the CDR3. Germline CDR1 is LNHNV and CDR2 is YYDKDF (reference sequence). V was trimmed by 9 bases and J by 0 bases, leaving 11 bases between them. The CDR3 region has the DNA TGTGCCACTTCGGCGGGGATGAACACTGAAGCTTTCTTT. As protein: CATSAGMNTEAFF.

The genes are TRBV18 and TRBJ2-1; 14 nucleotides align to TRBD2. Germline V gene lookup returns CDR1 KGHSH and CDR2 LQKENI. Trimming at V came to 0 bases and at J to 8 bases, leaving 6 bases not matched to a gene. The CDR3 is made up of 17 amino acids. This CDR3 is CASSPPRLAGGSDEQFF. The CDR3 nucleotides are TGTGCCAGCTCACCACCCAGACTAGCGGGGGGGAGTGATGAGCAGTTCTTC.

This clone has more than one count but fewer than ten. The chain links TRBV5-1 to TRBJ2-7; the match to TRBD1 covers 9 bases. J lost 3 bases, V lost 10 bases, and 17 bases had no gene match. The germline V gene has CDR1 SGHRS and CDR2 YFSETQ. The CDR3 has 16 amino acids. As DNA, the CDR3 is TGCGCCTCCAGACCTTCATCTGGACAGGGGTTCTACGAGCAGTACTTC. It is translated as CASRPSSGQGFYEQYF.

This clone was counted a few times. V and J are TRBV15 and TRBJ2-3; 7 positions match TRBD2. The V gene's germline CDR1 is LNHNV and CDR2 YYDKDF (reference sequence). The CDR3 covers 17 residues. J lost 4 bases, V lost 0 bases, and 10 bases had no gene match. The CDR3 DNA sequence: TGTGCCACCAGCAGAGATCTCCAGCGGGGCAGCGCAGATACGCAGTATTTT. It is translated as CATSRDLQRGSADTQYF.

The V and J genes are TRBV30 and TRBJ2-5, with a possible D match to TRBD2 (6 bases). The closer fit of TRBJ2-7 to the DNA end suggests the J call may be wrong. Germline loops: CDR1 GTSNPN, CDR2 SVGIG (reference sequence). CDR3 length: 10 residues. The CDR3 DNA reads as TGTGCCTGGGCGGGACCCGAGCAGTACTTC. Translation: CAWAGPEQYF.

The rearrangement uses TRBV2 and TRBJ2-5, with a tentative D call TRBD1 (7 bases). Looked up from germline, CDR1 is SNHLY and CDR2 is FYNNEI. CDR3 size: 14 residues. The V end was cut by 6 bases, the J end by 5 bases, with 16 bases between. Here the CDR3 DNA reads TGTGCCAGCAGAGACACAGGGGCGGGGGAGACCCAGTACTTC. Translation gives CASRDTGAGETQYF.

Note on this clone: The same CDR3 also results from other DNA sequences found in this sample. The chain joins TRBV2 to TRBJ2-5; D is undetermined. This CDR3 is 11 amino acids long. V was shortened by 4 bases and J by 4 bases, with 4 bases between the two germline ends. The germline CDR1 and CDR2 sequences are SNHLY and FYNNEI. Here the CDR3 DNA reads TGTGCCAGCAGTGGAGGAGAGACCCAGTACTTC. It is translated as CASSGGETQYF.

The gene calls are TRBV4-1 and TRBJ1-2, with 8 bases identical to TRBD1. V lost 0 bases to trimming and J lost 5 bases; unmatched junction nucleotides: 8. The germline V gene encodes CDR1 MGHRA and CDR2 YSYEKL. This CDR3 comprises 16 residues. DNA of the CDR3: TGCGCCAGCAGCCAAGACCCAGGGGGCTTAGGATATGGCTACACCTTC. Its protein is CASSQDPGGLGYGYTF.

The chain recombines TRBV18 with TRBJ2-2; D ambiguous. Between the trimmed V and J ends, which lost 6 bases and 6 bases, there was a span of 11 bases. The germline V gene has CDR1 KGHSH and CDR2 LQKENI. There are 13 residues in the CDR3. The CDR3 region is CASSLERAGELFF. CDR3 DNA sequence: TGTGCCAGCTCCCTTGAACGGGCCGGGGAGCTGTTTTTT.

The chain has TRBV9 and TRBJ2-2; TRBD1 is a possible D gene (6 bases). Trimming shortened V by 0 bases and J by 2 bases, and 8 bases separated the two germline ends. The CDR3 has 15 residues. Germline loops: CDR1 SGDLS, CDR2 YYNGEE. The CDR3: CASSVGTANTGELFF. CDR3 DNA sequence: TGTGCCAGCAGCGTAGGGACAGCTAACACCGGGGAGCTGTTTTTT.

The CDR3 loop reads CAWSVGGGSKDEQYF. The CDR3 nucleotides are TGTGCCTGGAGTGTAGGCGGCGGGAGTAAGGACGAGCAGTACTTC. The V gene is TRBV30, the J gene TRBJ2-7, with 7 bases fitting TRBD2. Unmatched junction bases numbered 10, after V lost 0 bases and J lost 5 bases. The CDR3 is 15 amino acids. From germline, CDR1 is GTSNPN and CDR2 SVGIG (reference sequence). Using reference TRBV30 and TRBJ2-7 for the parts outside the CDR3, the full variable domain is SQTIHQWPATLVQPVGSPLSLECTVEGTSNPNLYWYRQAAGRGLQLLFYSVGIGQISSEVPQNLSASRPQDRQFILSSKKLLLSDSGFYLCAWSVGGGSKDEQYFGPGTRLTVT.

V usage is TRBV5-1 and J usage is TRBJ2-7; D might be TRBD2 (6 bases). V lost 4 bases, J lost 2 bases, and 16 bases lay in between. The CDR3 totals 15 residues. Germline V CDR1 and CDR2: SGHRS, YFSETQ. This chain's CDR3 is CASSPLMGGPYEQYF. CDR3 in DNA: TGCGCCAGCAGCCCCCTGATGGGGGGTCCCTACGAGCAGTACTTC.

The chain uses TRBV9 and TRBJ1-2, with a tentative D call TRBD1 (6 bases). The V gene's germline CDR1 is SGDLS and CDR2 YYNGEE. The CDR3 runs 17 residues. V lost 1 base, J lost 2 bases, and 18 bases lay in between. CDR3 residues: CASSVSAGAALNYGYTF. The DNA of the CDR3 is TGTGCCAGCAGCGTATCCGCAGGGGCAGCCCTGAACTATGGCTACACCTTC.

This clone was seen a few times. V and J are TRBV28 and TRBJ2-7, with 7 bases fitting TRBD1. This CDR3 is 16 amino acids long. J lost 5 bases, V lost 1 base, and 11 bases had no gene match. Germline V gene lookup returns CDR1 MDHEN and CDR2 SYDVKM. The CDR3 region is CASSLLGGWYTDEQYF. CDR3 DNA: TGTGCCAGCAGTTTATTAGGGGGCTGGTACACCGACGAGCAGTACTTC.

The gene calls are TRBV27 and TRBJ2-1, with 7 bases matching TRBD2. V dropped 2 bases and J dropped 8; count of bases not matched to a gene: 6. The CDR3 has 14 residues. Germline loops: CDR1 MNHEY, CDR2 SMNVEV (reference sequence). The CDR3: CASSLSSGRHEQFF. In nucleotides, the CDR3 is TGTGCCAGCAGTTTAAGTAGCGGGCGCCATGAGCAGTTCTTC.

The rearrangement joins TRBV18 to TRBJ2-3, with D tentatively TRBD1 (6 bases). The germline gives CDR1 KGHSH, CDR2 LQKENI. V was clipped by 6 bases and J by 5 bases, with 24 bases between them. The length of the CDR3 is 17 residues. CDR3 sequence reads: CASSQTRNRVQKDTQYF. CDR3 bases: TGTGCCAGCTCGCAAACCAGGAACAGGGTTCAGAAAGATACGCAGTATTTT.

J is TRBJ2-2 and V is TRBV2; 11 bases map to TRBD2. V dropped 3 bases and J dropped 2; count of bases not matched to a gene: 5. The germline V gene encodes CDR1 SNHLY and CDR2 FYNNEI. This CDR3 is 17 amino acids long. For the CDR3, the DNA is TGTGCCAGCAGTGACCTAGCGGGGGGCGTAAACACCGGGGAGCTGTTTTTT. This translates into CASSDLAGGVNTGELFF.

The chain couples TRBV7-2 to TRBJ1-5, with D uncertain. Deletions cut 4 bases from V and 5 bases from J, with 9 bases between. CDR1 is SGHTA and CDR2 is FQGNSA in the germline V gene. This CDR3 has 13 amino acids. CDR3 amino acids: CASSYGSYQPQHF. CDR3 sequence (DNA): TGTGCCAGCAGCTACGGGAGCTATCAGCCCCAGCATTTT.

This clone showed up just once. V usage is TRBV5-5 and J usage is TRBJ2-4; 9 bases agree with TRBD1. V shed 4 bases and J 10 bases; nucleotides not matched to a gene: 12. CDR3 length equals 15 residues. CDR1 and CDR2 (germline): SGHKS, YYEKEE (reference sequence). CDR3 protein: CASSPEQGAFSIQYF. CDR3 in DNA: TGTGCCAGCAGCCCAGAACAGGGGGCTTTTTCTATTCAGTACTTC.

This clone was picked up a small number of times. The chain recombines TRBV6-1 with TRBJ1-5; 9 bases agree with TRBD1. Looked up from germline, CDR1 is MNHNS and CDR2 is SASEGT. V lost 7 bases, J lost 11 bases, and 12 bases stayed unmatched. This CDR3 has 14 amino acids. The CDR3 DNA reads as TGTGCCAGCACAAAGGGACAGGGTTTCCTATCCCAGCATTTT. Its protein product is CASTKGQGFLSQHF.